Reported below is one T cell receptor beta chain. The source of the sample is a study of technical replicates of blood from a handful of donors. Produced via immunoSEQ multiplex PCR; TCRdb's table is partial and in-frame only. The sample includes approximately 59,000 clones, around 88% of them seen just once. Germline V gene sequence: CDR1 SGHTA, CDR2 FQGNSA. The CDR3 is made up of 14 amino acids. J lost 5 bases, V lost 2 bases, and 4 bases had no gene match. The rearrangement links TRBV7-2 to TRBJ2-3, with TRBD1 identical over 7 bases. The sample was PBMCs. The clonotype originates from a human donor in good health. Some clones in this sample may be carry-over from other donors' samples. CDR3 sequence (DNA): TGTGCCAGCAGCTTAAGGGGGCCGGGAGATACGCAGTATTTT. Protein: CASSLRGPGDTQYF.